One sample yielded the 19 T cell receptor beta chains listed below, sequenced in a study of shared clonotypes between healthy human individuals. Profiled with immunoSEQ multiplex PCR; TCRdb holds only in-frame clones, not every one. This table holds more than 450,000 clones, around 74% found once. The sample taken for sequencing was PBMCs. These receptor sequences come from a woman between 40 and 55 years old in good health. Some clones in this sample may be carry-over from other donors' samples.

This rearrangement joins TRBV27 to TRBJ2-5; weak D call: TRBD1 (5 bases). Trimming cost V 6 bases and J 7 bases, with 21 bases left between them. The CDR3 has 15 amino acids. The germline V gene has CDR1 MNHEY and CDR2 SMNVEV (reference sequence). The CDR3, as DNA: TGTGCCAGCAGCCCCCCTGGGGCTGCCAGGAGGACCCAGTACTTC. Protein: CASSPPGAARRTQYF.

This clone turned up a few times. J is TRBJ1-2 and V is TRBV10-3, with D possibly being TRBD1 (5 bases). Germline CDR1 ENHRY, CDR2 SYGVKD. V shed 0 bases and J shed 4 bases, with 9 bases lying between them. The CDR3 length is 14 residues. The CDR3 coding sequence is TGTGCCATCAGTGAGTCGCATACAGGCTATGGCTACACCTTC. It encodes CAISESHTGYGYTF.

J is TRBJ2-7 and V is TRBV2; TRBD2 agrees at 9 bases. Per the germline V gene, CDR1 is SNHLY and CDR2 is FYNNEI. The V segment lost 8 bases and the J segment 0 bases; nucleotides outside the gene matches: 5. The CDR3 is 14 residues long. Here the CDR3 DNA reads TGTGCCAGCCGGCTAGCGGGGTCCTCCTACGAGCAGTACTTC. This encodes CASRLAGSSYEQYF.

The genes are TRBV5-1 and TRBJ2-2; D gene ambiguous. The CDR3 loop spans 13 amino acids. V lost 4 bases and J 6 bases, leaving 10 bases between the germline ends. The V gene's germline CDR1 is SGHRS and CDR2 YFSETQ. As DNA, the CDR3 is TGCGCCAGCAGCCCTGGTTGGGCCGGGGAGCTGTTTTTT. Translating it yields CASSPGWAGELFF.

This clone was observed many times. The chain uses TRBV15 and TRBJ2-6, with TRBD1 identical over 7 bases. The CDR3 extends over 16 amino acids. The junction had 8 bases not matched to a gene; V was cut back by 9 bases and J by 0 bases. Germline assignment: CDR1 LNHNV and CDR2 YYDKDF (reference sequence). The CDR3 loop reads CATSDRAISGANVLTF. In DNA, the CDR3 is TGTGCCACAAGCGACAGGGCGATCTCTGGGGCCAACGTCCTGACTTTC.

The J gene is TRBJ1-4, the V gene TRBV6-1; TRBD1 agrees at 7 bases. This CDR3 comprises 17 residues. Unmatched junction bases numbered 15, after V lost 1 base and J lost 10 bases. Germline V gene sequence: CDR1 MNHNS, CDR2 SASEGT. CDR3 region: CASSEVTAGTVKGKLFF. CDR3 coding DNA: TGTGCCAGCAGTGAAGTCACCGCGGGGACAGTTAAGGGAAAACTGTTTTTT.

This clone was detected only a few times. The chain combines TRBV5-5 with TRBJ2-4; either TRBD1 or TRBD2 may supply D (5 bases each). Germline values: CDR1 SGHKS, CDR2 YYEKEE (reference sequence). The CDR3 extends over 14 amino acids. The V end was cut by 5 bases, the J end by 6 bases, with 15 bases between. The DNA for the CDR3 is TGTGCCAGCAGGAAGGCCGGTGGGGGAAACATTCAGTACTTC. The encoded protein is CASRKAGGGNIQYF. Full variable domain (rest looked up from reference TRBV5-5 and TRBJ2-4): DAGVTQSPTHLIKTRGQQVTLRCSPISGHKSVSWYQQVLGQGPQFIFQYYEKEERGRGNFPDRFSARQFPNYSSELNVNALLLGDSALYLCASRKAGGGNIQYFGAGTRLSVL.

The chain combines TRBV2 with TRBJ2-4, with D possibly matching TRBD2 (6 bases). CDR1 is SNHLY and CDR2 is FYNNEI in the germline V gene. There are 15 residues in the CDR3. V was clipped by 3 bases and J by 3 bases, with 12 bases between them. The CDR3 sequence: CASSDWREIKNIQYF. The DNA of the CDR3 is TGTGCCAGCAGTGATTGGCGGGAAATCAAAAACATTCAGTACTTC.

The count of this clone is one. The chain combines TRBV9 with TRBJ2-1; D is undetermined. V was pared by 0 bases and J by 5 bases, with 3 bases between. The CDR3 runs to 12 residues. In germline, CDR1 is SGDLS, CDR2 YYNGEE. The CDR3 region has the DNA TGTGCCAGCAGCGTAGATGACAATGAGCAGTTCTTC. Its protein product is CASSVDDNEQFF. The entire variable domain, with the rest obtained from reference TRBV9 and TRBJ2-1, is as follows: DSGVTQTPKHLITATGQRVTLRCSPRSGDLSVYWYQQSLDQGLQFLIQYYNGEERAKGNILERFSAQQFPDLHSELNLSSLELGDSALYFCASSVDDNEQFFGPGTRLTVL.

The J gene is TRBJ2-7, the V gene TRBV30; unclear D gene. V was shortened by 0 bases and J by 4 bases, with 16 bases between the two germline ends. The CDR3 is made up of 15 amino acids. Germline V gene lookup returns CDR1 GTSNPN and CDR2 SVGIG (reference sequence). The CDR3 DNA reads as TGTGCCTGGAGTGTTTCCCCCGGCAGTCTTTACGAGCAGTACTTC. Amino acids: CAWSVSPGSLYEQYF.

This clone was found many times. The genes are TRBV19 and TRBJ1-1, with TRBD1 as a possible D gene (5 bases). Germline CDR1 LNHDA, CDR2 SQIVND (reference sequence). The CDR3 consists of 10 residues. V was pared by 4 bases and J by 11 bases, with 8 bases between. In nucleotides, the CDR3 is TGTGCCAGTAGTACAGGGATTGCTTTCTTT. Its protein product is CASSTGIAFF.

About this clone itself: One end of the junction is discordant with germline, which a read error may explain. This rearrangement joins TRBV2 to TRBJ2-5, with D unclear. The DNA end is a closer match to TRBJ2-7, so the J assignment may be wrong. The CDR3 has 11 residues. Germline CDR1 reads SNHLY; CDR2 reads FYNNEI. Here the CDR3 DNA reads TGTGCCAGCAGGGAAGCCTACGAGCAGTACTTC. Translation: CASREAYEQYF.

The chain combines TRBV20-1 with TRBJ2-3; D possibly uses TRBD1 or TRBD2 (5 bases each). Germline V gene sequence: CDR1 DFQATT, CDR2 SNEGSKA (reference sequence). V was pared by 7 bases and J by 6 bases, with 5 bases between. This CDR3 is 9 amino acids long. The CDR3 is CSGGDTQYF. Here the CDR3 DNA reads TGCAGTGGGGGGGATACGCAGTATTTT.

The chain employs TRBV20-1 and TRBJ2-7; D call uncertain. Germline-derived CDR1 and CDR2 are DFQATT and SNEGSKA (reference sequence). V was clipped by 5 bases and J by 5 bases, with 7 bases between them. This CDR3 spans 10 amino acids. The CDR3 DNA sequence: TGCAGTGCTGTCACGGACGAGCAGTACTTC. It translates to CSAVTDEQYF.

V is TRBV4-2 and J is TRBJ2-2; 7 nucleotides match TRBD2. Germline values: CDR1 LGHNA, CDR2 YNFKEQ. The CDR3 loop spans 17 amino acids. J was trimmed by 2 bases and V by 4 bases; bases with no gene match: 10. The CDR3 nucleotides are TGTGCCAGCAGCCTGAATCTAGCGGAAGCTAACACCGGGGAGCTGTTTTTT. This sequence encodes CASSLNLAEANTGELFF.

This chain joins TRBV7-2 and TRBJ1-2; TRBD1 matches 8 bases. This CDR3 comprises 15 residues. CDR1 and CDR2 from the germline V gene are SGHTA and FQGNSA. Germline trimming cut 3 bases from V and 4 bases from J; bases unmatched to any gene: 7. Here the CDR3 reads CASSFLRTGPYGYTF. DNA of the CDR3: TGTGCCAGCAGCTTTTTGAGGACAGGGCCCTATGGCTACACCTTC.

The chain combines TRBV28 with TRBJ2-7; 8 bases line up with TRBD1. The V and J ends lost 7 bases and 1 base, in that order; junction bases with no gene match: 3. The CDR3 runs 13 residues. Germline values: CDR1 MDHEN, CDR2 SYDVKM. CDR3 DNA: TGTGCCAGCATCAACAGGGGGTCCTACGAGCAGTACTTC. Amino acid sequence: CASINRGSYEQYF. Full variable domain (outside the CDR3, taken from reference TRBV28 and TRBJ2-7): DVKVTQSSRYLVKRTGEKVFLECVQDMDHENMFWYRQDPGLGLRLIYFSYDVKMKEKGDIPEGYSVSREKKERFSLILESASTNQTSMYLCASINRGSYEQYFGPGTRLTVT.

This clone was detected ten times or more. This CDR3 is CASSRGVNTGELFF. As DNA, the CDR3 is TGTGCCAGCAGCCGGGGGGTAAACACCGGGGAGCTGTTTTTT. The V gene is TRBV28, the J gene TRBJ2-2, with TRBD2 matching over 7 bases. The CDR3 is 14 amino acids. Trimming cost V 6 bases and J 2 bases; bases outside gene matches: 3. From germline, CDR1 is MDHEN and CDR2 SYDVKM.

This clone turned up a few times. This chain connects TRBV5-4 to TRBJ2-7, with D perhaps matching TRBD2 (5 bases). The CDR3 loop spans 13 amino acids. V lost 0 bases and J 7 bases, leaving 11 bases between the germline ends. CDR1 and CDR2 (germline): SGHNT, YYREEE (reference sequence). CDR3: CASSLDLAGEQYF. CDR3 in DNA: TGTGCCAGCAGCTTGGATCTAGCCGGTGAGCAGTACTTC.